This TCR beta chain was sequenced in a study of sequential checkpoint blockade in melanoma. Whole-study context: Arm A got nivolumab then ipilimumab; arm B the reverse, 1:1.

The method was immunoSEQ multiplex PCR; TCRdb's version includes in-frame clones alone and lacks a portion of them. The top ten clones hold 28% of a sample with around 11,000 clones, 65% to 70% of them seen once. The treatment denotes: randomized to nivolumab then ipilimumab (arm A) or the reverse (arm B). DNA-damaging chemotherapy had not been given to any patient beforehand. PBMC sorting kept live CD3+CD8+ cells without CD19 or CD56. The input for sequencing was CD8+ T cells sorted from blood (inferred from file names), taken from a patient given nivolumab and ipilimumab in sequence. The sequence came from a human donor with melanoma.

The CDR3 here is CATSRVAGSYEQYF. DNA for the CDR3: TGTGCCACCAGCAGAGTCGCAGGTTCCTACGAGCAGTACTTC. The chain combines TRBV15 with TRBJ2-7; D is unclear. This CDR3 spans 14 amino acids. V lost 1 base and J lost 1, with 8 bases in between. Germline CDR1 is LNHNV and CDR2 is YYDKDF (reference sequence).